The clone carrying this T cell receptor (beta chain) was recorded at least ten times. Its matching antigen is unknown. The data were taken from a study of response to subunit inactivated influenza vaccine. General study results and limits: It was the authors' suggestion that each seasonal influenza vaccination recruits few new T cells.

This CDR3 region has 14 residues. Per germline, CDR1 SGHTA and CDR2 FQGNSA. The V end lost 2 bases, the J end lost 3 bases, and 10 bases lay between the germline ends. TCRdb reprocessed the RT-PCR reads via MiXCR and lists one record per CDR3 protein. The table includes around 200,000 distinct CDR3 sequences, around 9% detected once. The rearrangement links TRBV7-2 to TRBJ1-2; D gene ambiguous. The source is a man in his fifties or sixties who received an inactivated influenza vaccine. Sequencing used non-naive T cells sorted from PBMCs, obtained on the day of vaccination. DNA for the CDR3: TGTGCCAGCAGCTTAACGGCCTCGGACTATGGCTACACCTTC. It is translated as CASSLTASDYGYTF.